The 10 T cell receptor beta chains below come from one sample, sequenced in a study of T cell repertoires in cytomegalovirus infection. A single record per CDR3 protein comes from TCRdb applying MiXCR to the reads. The sample yields 50,000 to 60,000 distinct CDR3 sequences, 20% seen once. These TCRs are of unknown antigen specificity. The sequences come from CD8+ T cells from cultured PBMCs, collected from culture after CMV antigen stimulation. These receptor sequences come from a human donor in good health (CMV status not recorded). Some clones in this sample may be carry-over from other donors' samples.

The rearrangement links TRBV7-9 to TRBJ2-5, with a tentative D call TRBD1 (6 bases). V was trimmed by 3 bases and J by 5 bases, leaving 22 bases between them. The CDR3 is made up of 17 amino acids. CDR1 is SEHNR and CDR2 is FQNEAQ in the germline V gene (reference sequence). Here the CDR3 reads CASSFRGNSLEAETQYF. The CDR3 DNA reads as TGTGCCAGCAGCTTTAGGGGGAACAGCCTAGAAGCGGAGACCCAGTACTTC.

The chain recombines TRBV7-8 with TRBJ2-7; possible D gene TRBD2, 6 bases. Germline V gene sequence: CDR1 SGHVS, CDR2 FQNEAQ. The V and J ends lost 4 bases and 3 bases respectively, with 16 bases between them. The CDR3 totals 15 residues. The CDR3 region is CASSSPRTGDYEQYF. For the CDR3, the DNA is TGTGCCAGCAGCTCTCCCCGGACGGGGGACTACGAGCAGTACTTC.

This chain connects TRBV6-1 to TRBJ2-7, with D perhaps matching TRBD2 (5 bases). Germline V gene data show CDR1 as MNHNS and CDR2 as SASEGT. Trimming left V 7 bases short and J 2 bases short, with 21 bases between. The CDR3 contains 16 residues. For the CDR3, the DNA is TGTGCCAGCACCCTCCCGTTTGGCAGCGGCACCTACGAGCAGTACTTC. This encodes CASTLPFGSGTYEQYF.

This clonotype has a handful of counts. This chain links TRBV12-3 or TRBV12-4 with TRBJ2-1; 9 nucleotides align to TRBD1. The J segment lost 7 bases and the V segment lost 3 bases, leaving 7 bases of the junction unmatched. The CDR3 totals 15 residues. In DNA, the CDR3 is TGTGCCAGCAGTTTTGACAGGGGGACGGGGAATGAGCAGTTCTTC. It codes for CASSFDRGTGNEQFF.

The CDR3 sequence is CASSPGQLNYGYTF. The CDR3 nucleotides are TGTGCCAGCAGTCCTGGACAGCTTAACTATGGCTACACCTTC. The V and J genes are TRBV7-2 and TRBJ1-2; D perhaps matches TRBD1 (6 bases). Germline V gene lookup returns CDR1 SGHTA and CDR2 FQGNSA. Trimming pared 6 bases from V and 1 base from J, leaving 12 bases between. CDR3 length: 14 residues.

This clonotype was counted between two and nine times. The V call is TRBV5-5, the J call TRBJ1-2; D call uncertain. This CDR3 comprises 12 residues. Trimming removed 1 base from V and 7 bases from J, with 8 bases in between. Germline lookup yields CDR1 SGHKS and CDR2 YYEKEE (reference sequence). The CDR3 coding sequence is TGTGCCAGCAGCTTGACGGCAATTGGCTACACCTTC. It encodes CASSLTAIGYTF.

This clonotype has a handful of counts. The chain carries TRBV7-8 and TRBJ2-2; 9 bases fit TRBD1. The CDR3 spans 15 residues. Per the germline V gene, CDR1 is SGHVS and CDR2 is FQNEAQ. V was clipped by 10 bases and J by 8 bases; unmatched bases: 14. CDR3 nucleotide sequence: TGTGCCACCTGGGGGGACAGGGATGATGTGGGGGAGCTGTTTTTT. It codes for CATWGDRDDVGELFF.

This clonotype was detected many times. In DNA, the CDR3 is TGTGCCAGCAGCTTAGACCGGGACAGGTCGTACGAGCAGTACTTC. Protein product: CASSLDRDRSYEQYF. This chain joins TRBV7-6 and TRBJ2-7, with 8 bases that match TRBD1. V lost 1 base, J lost 4 bases, and 6 bases stayed unmatched. Per the germline V gene, CDR1 is SGHVS and CDR2 is FNYEAQ. This CDR3 is 15 amino acids long. Based on the CDR3 plus reference TRBV7-6 and TRBJ2-7, the full variable domain is GAGVSQSPRYKVTKRGQDVALRCDPISGHVSLYWYRQALGQGPEFLTYFNYEAQQDKSGLPNDRFSAERPEGSISTLTIQRTEQRDSAMYRCASSLDRDRSYEQYFGPGTRLTVT.

V is TRBV7-2 and J is TRBJ2-5, with D perhaps being TRBD1 or TRBD2 (5 bases each). Germline CDR1 reads SGHTA; CDR2 reads FQGNSA. Deletions cut 5 bases from V and 2 bases from J, with 12 bases between. CDR3 length: 14 residues. The CDR3 loop reads CASSPQGPQETQYF. The CDR3 DNA sequence: TGTGCCAGCAGCCCCCAGGGACCGCAAGAGACCCAGTACTTC.

This clonotype showed up just a few times. This chain links TRBV4-1 with TRBJ1-1; 7 nucleotides agree with TRBD1. Trimming cost V 3 bases and J 7 bases; bases outside gene matches: 5. The CDR3 covers 13 residues. Germline V CDR1 and CDR2: MGHRA, YSYEKL. CDR3 residues: CASSHPGQVEAFF. CDR3 coding DNA: TGCGCCAGCAGCCACCCCGGACAGGTTGAAGCTTTCTTT.